The 21 T cell receptor beta chains in this list originate from one sample, sequenced in a study of STAT3 mutations in large granular lymphocyte leukemia. Study observations and caveats: At least one immunodominant TCR beta clonotype appeared in every T-cell large granular lymphocyte leukemia patient.

The table came from immunoSEQ multiplex PCR; TCRdb's copy has only in-frame clones and leaves some out. The top ten hold approximately 76% of the sample, which has about 6,600 clones, 45% to 60% seen once. Their target antigens are unknown. Sequencing was done on a sample of peripheral blood mononuclear cells. These receptors all stem from a boy younger than 18 with T-cell large granular lymphocyte leukemia. Some clones in this sample may be carry-over from other donors' samples.

The V call is TRBV19, the J call TRBJ2-7; either TRBD1 or TRBD2 may supply D (5 bases each). Per the germline V gene, CDR1 is LNHDA and CDR2 is SQIVND (reference sequence). V lost 1 base to trimming and J lost 6 bases, with 16 bases between them. CDR3 length: 15 amino acids. In DNA form, the CDR3 reads TGTGCCAGTAGTATAGGAGGGACCCTTGCGGCCGAGCAGTACTTC. As protein: CASSIGGTLAAEQYF.

In this sample, this clone turned up a few times. The V and J genes are TRBV6-1 and TRBJ1-6; D might be TRBD1 (5 bases). The V end was cut by 3 bases, the J end by 14 bases, with 17 bases between. The CDR3 is 14 amino acids. The germline CDR1 and CDR2 sequences are MNHNS and SASEGT. The CDR3 nucleotides are TGTGCCAGCAGTGAGCCTTTCCAGGGTCGCACCCTCCACTTT. Translation: CASSEPFQGRTLHF.

The chain is built from TRBV6-6 and TRBJ2-7; D is uncertain. The CDR3 is 13 amino acids. V was cut by 2 bases and J by 5 bases, with 10 bases left in between. Germline V CDR1 and CDR2: MNHNY, SVGAGI (reference sequence). CDR3 DNA sequence: TGTGCCAGCAGTTACGAGAGGACCAACGAGCAGTACTTC. It specifies CASSYERTNEQYF.

This chain connects TRBV29-1 to TRBJ2-1, with D possibly called TRBD1 or TRBD2 (5 bases each). CDR3 length: 17 residues. The germline V gene encodes CDR1 SQVTM and CDR2 ANQGSEA. The germline V and J ends were trimmed by 6 bases and 1 base, with 22 bases remaining between them. CDR3 coding DNA: TGCAGCGTCCTCGAGGCAGGGACCGGACGATCCTACAATGAGCAGTTCTTC. Translation gives CSVLEAGTGRSYNEQFF.

The chain links TRBV27 to TRBJ2-7, with D possibly matching TRBD2 (5 bases). CDR3 length: 16 residues. V lost 4 bases to trimming and J lost 0 bases, with 16 bases between them. Per the germline V gene, CDR1 is MNHEY and CDR2 is SMNVEV (reference sequence). CDR3 nucleotides: TGTGCCAGCAGTTCAACGCGGGCCCCGAGCTCCTACGAGCAGTACTTC. Protein sequence: CASSSTRAPSSYEQYF.

The chain has TRBV5-4 and TRBJ2-1; D is tentatively TRBD1 or TRBD2 (6 bases each). The germline V gene has CDR1 SGHNT and CDR2 YYREEE (reference sequence). The germline V and J ends were trimmed by 2 bases and 12 bases, with 15 bases remaining between them. The CDR3 consists of 13 residues. CDR3 region: CASSFGGPSPQFF. As DNA, the CDR3 is TGTGCCAGCAGCTTTGGGGGGCCCAGCCCGCAGTTCTTC.

The rearrangement joins TRBV29-1 to TRBJ1-4; no clear D gene. With 4 bases removed from V and 4 bases from J, the gap between germline ends came to 7 bases. This CDR3 has 12 amino acids. The germline V gene encodes CDR1 SQVTM and CDR2 ANQGSEA. In DNA, the CDR3 is TGCAGCGTTGTACTGAATAATGAAAAACTGTTTTTT. Encoded protein: CSVVLNNEKLFF.

This clone was detected once. V and J are TRBV5-1 and TRBJ2-3; D may be TRBD1 (5 bases). CDR1 is SGHRS, CDR2 YFSETQ, per germline. The CDR3 sequence is 16 residues long. With 0 bases removed from V and 5 bases from J, the gap between germline ends came to 16 bases. In DNA, the CDR3 is TGCGCCAGCAGCTTGGGTCCAGGGTCCCTTGGAGATACGCAGTATTTT. Its protein is CASSLGPGSLGDTQYF.

This clone was observed a handful of times. V and J are TRBV6-4 and TRBJ2-1; the D gene could be TRBD1 or TRBD2 (5 bases each). The CDR3 loop spans 13 amino acids. V was cut by 3 bases and J by 8 bases, with 11 bases left in between. Germline V gene data show CDR1 as MRHNA and CDR2 as SNTAGT. CDR3 sequence: CASSEGETDEQFF. The CDR3 DNA sequence: TGTGCCAGCAGTGAGGGGGAGACGGATGAGCAGTTCTTC.

CDR3 sequence: CASSSTGLNSPLHF. The CDR3 region has the DNA TGTGCCAGCAGCTCGACAGGGTTGAATTCACCCCTCCACTTT. The chain combines TRBV5-6 with TRBJ1-6, with 7 nucleotides matching TRBD1. From germline, CDR1 is SGHDT and CDR2 YYEEEE. The V and J ends lost 3 bases and 7 bases, in that order; junction bases with no gene match: 4. This CDR3 contains 14 residues.

V gene TRBV19 combines with J gene TRBJ2-7, with TRBD2 matching 8 bases. The V gene end was trimmed by 3 bases and the J gene end by 4 bases; junction bases not matched to a gene: 8. Germline lookup yields CDR1 LNHDA and CDR2 SQIVND (reference sequence). The CDR3 contains 15 residues. Here the CDR3 reads CASSMLSSGSYEQYF. The CDR3 DNA follows: TGTGCCAGTAGTATGTTGTCGAGCGGGAGTTACGAGCAGTACTTC. The variable domain in full, completed from reference TRBV19 and TRBJ2-7, reads DGGITQSPKYLFRKEGQNVTLSCEQNLNHDAMYWYRQDPGQGLRLIYYSQIVNDFQKGDIAEGYSVSREKKESFPLTVTSAQKNPTAFYLCASSMLSSGSYEQYFGPGTRLTVT.

The chain recombines TRBV9 with TRBJ2-5; the D is unclear. V was pared by 0 bases and J by 5 bases, with 8 bases between. This CDR3 spans 13 amino acids. Germline V gives CDR1 SGDLS, CDR2 YYNGEE. CDR3 amino acids: CASSVVSAETQYF. In nucleotides, the CDR3 is TGTGCCAGCAGCGTAGTATCAGCGGAGACCCAGTACTTC.

There are a few counts of this clone. The J gene is TRBJ1-6, the V gene TRBV4-2, with 8 bases that match TRBD1. J was trimmed by 8 bases and V by 8 bases; bases with no gene match: 11. CDR3 length equals 15 residues. Germline assignment: CDR1 LGHNA and CDR2 YNFKEQ. DNA of the CDR3: TGTGCCAGCGGCCCTATGGACAGGGAGGATTCACCCCTCCACTTT. It translates to CASGPMDREDSPLHF.

The V gene is TRBV6-5, the J gene TRBJ2-7; D gene unclear. Germline CDR1 and CDR2: MNHEY and SVGAGI. V dropped 4 bases and J dropped 3 bases, with 13 bases sitting between them. The CDR3 is 14 amino acids. CDR3 nucleotide sequence: TGTGCCAGCAGTTTAGCCGGGCGGATCTACGAGCAGTACTTC. Its translation: CASSLAGRIYEQYF.

The chain uses TRBV19 and TRBJ2-4; the D call may be TRBD1 or TRBD2 (5 bases each). This CDR3 is built from 13 residues. V was trimmed by 2 bases and J by 7 bases, leaving 9 bases between them. Germline V gene data show CDR1 as LNHDA and CDR2 as SQIVND (reference sequence). The CDR3 sequence is CASSISGPNIQYF. CDR3 bases: TGTGCCAGTAGTATATCGGGGCCGAACATTCAGTACTTC.

This chain connects TRBV27 to TRBJ2-6, with 7 positions matching TRBD1. Germline CDR1 and CDR2: MNHEY and SMNVEV (reference sequence). The ends lost 5 bases at V and 1 base at J; junction bases unmatched: 8. The CDR3 is 17 amino acids. The CDR3: CASSLRDSVSGANVLTF. CDR3 DNA: TGTGCCAGCAGTCTCCGGGACAGCGTTTCTGGGGCCAACGTCCTGACTTTC. The full variable domain, with the rest looked up from reference TRBV27 and TRBJ2-6, is EAQVTQNPRYLITVTGKKLTVTCSQNMNHEYMSWYRQDPGLGLRQIYYSMNVEVTDKGDVPEGYKVSRKEKRNFPLILESPSPNQTSLYFCASSLRDSVSGANVLTFGAGSRLTVL.

This rearrangement joins TRBV6-6 to TRBJ1-4; D gene ambiguous. CDR1 and CDR2 from the germline V gene are MNHNY and SVGAGI (reference sequence). This CDR3 has 14 amino acids. The ends were cut back, 4 bases at V and 5 bases at J, with 11 bases in the middle. The CDR3, as DNA: TGTGCCAGCAGTTCACGGACGGGAAATGAAAAACTGTTTTTT. Protein: CASSSRTGNEKLFF.

This chain joins TRBV4-1 and TRBJ2-7; D uncertain. The CDR3 contains 13 residues. The germline V gene has CDR1 MGHRA and CDR2 YSYEKL. V gave up 1 base and J gave up 5 bases, with 9 bases separating them. Here the CDR3 reads CASSQVNRDEQYF. The CDR3 nucleotides read TGCGCCAGCAGCCAAGTCAACCGGGACGAGCAGTACTTC.

V and J are TRBV5-1 and TRBJ2-7, with 8 positions matching TRBD1. CDR1 is SGHRS, CDR2 YFSETQ, per germline. With V trimmed by 2 bases and J by 0 bases, 4 bases remained unmatched. This CDR3 is 15 amino acids long. The DNA for the CDR3 is TGCGCCAGCAGCTTAGGACAGGGTTTCTCCTACGAGCAGTACTTC. Encoded protein: CASSLGQGFSYEQYF.

The V gene is TRBV4-1, the J gene TRBJ1-2; the D is unclear. CDR3 length: 15 amino acids. Deletions cut 2 bases from V and 1 base from J, with 11 bases between. Germline CDR1 and CDR2: MGHRA and YSYEKL. CDR3 nucleotide sequence: TGCGCCAGCAGCCAATACAAAACAGTTAACTATGGCTACACCTTC. Translated: CASSQYKTVNYGYTF.

The chain joins TRBV5-1 to TRBJ2-7, with 8 bases aligning to TRBD2. CDR1 and CDR2 from the germline V gene are SGHRS and YFSETQ. V shed 0 bases and J 7 bases; nucleotides not matched to a gene: 9. The CDR3 is 15 residues long. CDR3 coding DNA: TGCGCCAGCAGCTTGGTCGGGAGGGGGATGGGAGAGCAGTACTTC. This codes for CASSLVGRGMGEQYF.